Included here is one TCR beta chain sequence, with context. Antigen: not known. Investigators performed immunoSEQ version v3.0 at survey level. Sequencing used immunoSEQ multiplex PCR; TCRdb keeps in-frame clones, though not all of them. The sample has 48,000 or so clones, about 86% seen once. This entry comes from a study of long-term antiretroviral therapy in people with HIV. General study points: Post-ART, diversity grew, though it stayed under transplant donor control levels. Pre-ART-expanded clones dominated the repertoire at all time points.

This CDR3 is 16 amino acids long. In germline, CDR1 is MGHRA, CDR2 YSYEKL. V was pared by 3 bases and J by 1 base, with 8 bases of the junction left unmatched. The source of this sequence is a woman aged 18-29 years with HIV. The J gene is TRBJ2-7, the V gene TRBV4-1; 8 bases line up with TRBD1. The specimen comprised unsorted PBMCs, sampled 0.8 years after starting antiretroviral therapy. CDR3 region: CASSQNPRDRSYEQYF. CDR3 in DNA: TGCGCCAGCAGCCAGAACCCCCGGGACAGGTCCTACGAGCAGTACTTC.